The source of this T cell receptor beta chain is a study of technical replicates of blood from a few donors. The data were produced by immunoSEQ multiplex PCR, yet TCRdb's version contains in-frame clones alone and is incomplete. Among more than 65,000 clones listed, about 97% were seen once. Germline V gene lookup returns CDR1 MGHRA and CDR2 YSYEKL. J was trimmed by 10 bases and V by 4 bases; bases with no gene match: 8. The CDR3 extends over 15 amino acids. This receptor was taken from a human donor in good health. Sequenced: T cells isolated from PBMCs. The chain recombines TRBV4-1 with TRBJ2-1, with TRBD2 matching 12 bases. DNA of the CDR3: TGCGCCAGCAGCCCCCGACTAGCGGGAGTTATAGAGCAGTTCTTC. Protein sequence: CASSPRLAGVIEQFF.